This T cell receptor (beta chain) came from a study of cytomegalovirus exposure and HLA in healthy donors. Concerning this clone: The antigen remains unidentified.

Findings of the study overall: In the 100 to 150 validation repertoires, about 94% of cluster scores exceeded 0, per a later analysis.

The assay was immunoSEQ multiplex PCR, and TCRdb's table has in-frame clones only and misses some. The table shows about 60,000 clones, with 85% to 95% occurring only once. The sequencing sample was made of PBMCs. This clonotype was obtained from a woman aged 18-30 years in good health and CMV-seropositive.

In DNA, the CDR3 is TGCAGCGTTGGAGGAAACCGCCCAGATACGCAGTATTTT. It yields the protein CSVGGNRPDTQYF. V gene TRBV29-1 combines with J gene TRBJ2-3, with unresolved D. V lost 4 bases and J lost 4, with 12 bases in between. The germline CDR1 and CDR2 sequences are SQVTM and ANQGSEA. CDR3 size: 13 residues.